This TCR beta chain emerged from a study of regulatory T cells in long-lasting Graves disease. Broader study findings: The researchers studied only peripheral blood, not thyroid tissue. Persistent disease was characterized by preferential usage of TRBV28, TRBJ1-2 and TRBJ2-5.

This clonotype was recorded a few times. No antigen is known for it. The CDR3 has 17 residues. V lost 4 bases and J lost 6; bases outside the gene matches: 14. The V gene's germline CDR1 is LGHNA and CDR2 YNFKEQ. Time point in this sample: newly diagnosed GD, antithyroid drugs for less than 3 months. TCR sequences were obtained from RNA taken from PBMCs. iRepertoire HTBI primers and Arm-PCR of CDR3 regions built TCR beta libraries. A single record per CDR3 protein comes from TCRdb applying MiXCR to the multiplex PCR reads. This table holds roughly 420,000 distinct CDR3 sequences, around 15% found once. A further study also used this sample, focusing on T cells in Graves' hyperthyroidism and ophthalmopathy. As reported in that work: For the diagnoses, clinical symptoms, serum thyroxine and TRAb, thyroid ultrasound and orbital computed tomography were used. The HTBI primer set served for first-round RT-PCR of the TCR CDR3.

This receptor was obtained from a woman between 50 and 59 years old with Graves disease. The sample consisted of peripheral blood mononuclear cells (PBMCs), taken at new diagnosis, from a patient treated with antithyroid drugs. This sequence joins TRBV4-2 and TRBJ2-7; TRBD2 agrees at 11 bases. The CDR3 DNA is TGTGCCAGCAGCCTTCGCAAACTAGCGGGAGATTTGGGCGAGCAGTACTTC. This sequence encodes CASSLRKLAGDLGEQYF.